This T cell receptor beta chain was documented in a study of control samples from healthy donors and cancer patients. Sequencing was performed with immunoSEQ multiplex PCR; in TCRdb, only in-frame clones are kept and a portion is missing. The sample includes about 410,000 clones, 80% to 95% of them seen just once. The sequenced sample was PBMCs. This clonotype originated in a man in his forties with head and neck cancer.

CDR3 in DNA: TGTGCCAGCAGTTACTCACGGAACTCTGGAAACACCATATATTTT. This codes for CASSYSRNSGNTIYF. The chain carries TRBV6-5 and TRBJ1-3; D not certain. V was shortened by 0 bases and J by 0 bases, with 6 bases between the two germline ends. The CDR3 length is 15 residues. Per germline, CDR1 MNHEY and CDR2 SVGAGI.